This TCR beta chain was identified in a study of technical replicates of blood from a handful of donors (dated by TCRdb to about 2017). Comments on this clone: The clone's antigen remains unknown. No base quality values were provided; no much bigger clone lies one nucleotide off.

The library was obtained by the immunoSEQ multiplex PCR assay. The clones in this table, taken by TCRdb from immuneACCESS, are in-frame only. Not every clone is retained; where verified, under half of the shortfall comes from an unresolved V gene, and the cause of the rest is unknown. Recorded for this sample are 91,000 or so clones; roughly 95% of them occurred a single time. Jointly, the top ten make up about 0.3% of the sample. From the cysteine through the phenylalanine, the CDR3 covers 14 amino acids. Only the CDR3 portion is preserved as DNA: 42 bases, with reading frame beginning at the first base. CDR1 and CDR2 are read off the germline V gene as SGHDT and YYEEEE. V ends up 6 bases short and J 4 bases short, with an unmatched junction base count of 4.

The clonotype was recovered from a human donor in good health. Rearrangement joined TRBV5-6 to TRBJ2-1; 10 nucleotides in the junction match TRBD1. Sequencing was performed on T cells isolated from PBMCs. The sequenced DNA is TGTGCCAGCACCGGACAGGGGGGTTACAATGAGCAGTTCTTC. It specifies CASTGQGGYNEQFF.